This record concerns one T cell receptor beta chain sequence. This may stem from a read error, because a much larger clone lies one nucleotide away. Each CDR3 protein gets one entry after TCRdb re-called the reads with MiXCR. The sample has around 300,000 distinct CDR3 sequences, 9% to 9.5% seen once; the top ten hold approximately 4.7%. This sample stems from a study of T cell repertoires in cytomegalovirus infection. The CDR3 contains 16 residues. V trimming: 3 bases; J trimming: 5 bases; junction bases outside the gene matches: 12. The gene calls are TRBV12-3 or TRBV12-4 and TRBJ2-5; 7 positions agree with TRBD1. Sequenced sample: PBMCs. The sequence was collected from a human donor in good health (CMV status not recorded). Some clones in this sample may be carry-over from other donors' samples. In nucleotides, the CDR3 is TGTGCCAGCAGTTTGGAGTCGACAGGGATCAGGGAGACCCAGTACTTC. This encodes CASSLESTGIRETQYF.